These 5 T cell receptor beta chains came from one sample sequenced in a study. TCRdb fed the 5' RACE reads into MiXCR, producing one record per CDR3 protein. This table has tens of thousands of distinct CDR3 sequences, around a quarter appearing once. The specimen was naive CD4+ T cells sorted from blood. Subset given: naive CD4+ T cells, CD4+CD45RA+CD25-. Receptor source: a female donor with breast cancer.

CDR3: CASSFNGRQETQYF. DNA of the CDR3: TGTGCCAGCAGTTTTAACGGCAGACAAGAGACCCAGTACTTC. V usage is TRBV12-3 or TRBV12-4 and J usage is TRBJ2-5; D is undetermined. This CDR3 is 14 amino acids long. The V and J ends lost 3 bases and 2 bases respectively, with 10 bases between them.

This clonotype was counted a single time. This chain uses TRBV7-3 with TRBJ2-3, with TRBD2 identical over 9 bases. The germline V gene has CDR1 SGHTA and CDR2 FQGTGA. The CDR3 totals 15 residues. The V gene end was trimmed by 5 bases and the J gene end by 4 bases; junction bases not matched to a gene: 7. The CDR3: CASSRNSGSSDTQYF. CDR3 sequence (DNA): TGTGCCAGCAGCCGAAATAGCGGGAGTTCAGATACGCAGTATTTT.

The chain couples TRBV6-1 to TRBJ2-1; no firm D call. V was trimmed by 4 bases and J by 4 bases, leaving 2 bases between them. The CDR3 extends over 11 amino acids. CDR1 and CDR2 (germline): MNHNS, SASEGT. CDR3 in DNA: TGTGCCAGCAGTGCTTACAATGAGCAGTTCTTC. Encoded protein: CASSAYNEQFF.

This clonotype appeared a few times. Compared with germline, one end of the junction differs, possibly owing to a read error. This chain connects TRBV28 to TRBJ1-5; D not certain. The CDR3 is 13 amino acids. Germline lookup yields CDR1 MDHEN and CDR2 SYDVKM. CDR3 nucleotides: TGTACCAGCACTACCTATAGCAATCAGCCCCAGCATTTT. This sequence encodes CTSTTYSNQPQHF.

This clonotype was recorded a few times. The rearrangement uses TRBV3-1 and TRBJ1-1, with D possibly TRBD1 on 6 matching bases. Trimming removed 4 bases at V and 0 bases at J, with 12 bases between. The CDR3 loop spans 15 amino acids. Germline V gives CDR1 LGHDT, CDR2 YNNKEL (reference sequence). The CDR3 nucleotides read TGTGCCAGCAGCCTAAGGACAGACTTGAACACTGAAGCTTTCTTT. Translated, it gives CASSLRTDLNTEAFF.